This record covers a single TCR beta chain. Antigen unknown. At one end the junction does not follow the germline gene, possibly because of a read error. The repertoire was sequenced with immunoSEQ multiplex PCR; TCRdb's copy has only in-frame clones and lacks some. There are around 150,000 clones in the sample; about 95% occur only once, and approximately 0.64% lies in the top ten. This entry belongs to a study of T cell responses to AZD1222 COVID-19 vaccine. About the study: Pooling of second doses given at about 4 or about 12 weeks was done. Notes on the study in general: The donor cohort was predominantly white British with a female majority, and clonal diversity may have been underestimated. There were repertoire samples only from the period after the peak T cell response. With dominance at 160-218 and 743-854, vaccine-associated CD4 TCRs spanned spike.

CDR1 MDHEN and CDR2 SYDVKM come from the germline V gene. The CDR3 length is 15 residues. The chain combines TRBV28 with TRBJ2-1; D is ambiguous. The material was peripheral blood, obtained on day 0 of AZD1222 vaccination. This sequence was found in an adult in good health. CDR3 nucleotides: TGTGCCAGCAGTTGGGCAGGAGACTCCCACAATGAGCAGTTCTTC. As protein: CASSWAGDSHNEQFF.